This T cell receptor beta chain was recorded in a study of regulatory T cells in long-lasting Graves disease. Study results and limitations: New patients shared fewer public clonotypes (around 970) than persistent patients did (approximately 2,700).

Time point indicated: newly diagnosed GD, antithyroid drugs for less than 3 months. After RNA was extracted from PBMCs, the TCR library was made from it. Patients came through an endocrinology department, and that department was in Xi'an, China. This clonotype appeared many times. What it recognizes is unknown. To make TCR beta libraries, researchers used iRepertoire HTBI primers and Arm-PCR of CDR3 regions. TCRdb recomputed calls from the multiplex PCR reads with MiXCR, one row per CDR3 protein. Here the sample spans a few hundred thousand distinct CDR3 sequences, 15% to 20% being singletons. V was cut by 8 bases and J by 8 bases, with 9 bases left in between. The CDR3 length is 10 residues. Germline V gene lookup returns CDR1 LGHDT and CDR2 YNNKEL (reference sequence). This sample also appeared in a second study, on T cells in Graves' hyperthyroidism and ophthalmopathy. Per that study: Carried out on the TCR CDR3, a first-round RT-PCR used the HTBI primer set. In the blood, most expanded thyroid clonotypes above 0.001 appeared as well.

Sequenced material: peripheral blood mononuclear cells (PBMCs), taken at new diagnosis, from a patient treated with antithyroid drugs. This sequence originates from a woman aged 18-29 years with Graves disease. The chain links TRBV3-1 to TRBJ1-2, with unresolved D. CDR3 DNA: TGTGCCAGCGGGGAGAAAGGCTACACCTTC. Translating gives CASGEKGYTF.